This TCR beta chain was identified in a study of blood T cell repertoires in COVID-19. Across the whole study: The United States, Italy and Spain were the sources of the acute and convalescent COVID-19 samples. The analysed material was cDNA or gDNA that came from T cells, B-cell-depleted T cells, or PBMCs.

The CDR3 length is 17 residues. The V end was cut by 7 bases, the J end by 2 bases, with 27 bases between. Germline-derived CDR1 and CDR2 are SQVTM and ANQGSEA. As handled by the study authors: Reference gene primer amplification in the assay estimated nucleated cell counts. Using immunoSEQ multiplex PCR, the repertoire was profiled, and TCRdb retains in-frame clones only, with some absent. The V and J calls and clone size were taken over from that table, and D and trimming were inferred from the DNA. The data show 180,000 or so clones, approximately 86% seen once. The receptor's source is a man in his fifties or sixties who had recovered from COVID-19. J is TRBJ2-7 and V is TRBV29-1; the D gene is possibly TRBD1 (6 bases). The specimen was peripheral blood. For the CDR3, the DNA is TGCAGCGCGACCGTTTTGCCTAGGGGGATGAATCCCTACGAGCAGTACTTC. This translates into CSATVLPRGMNPYEQYF.